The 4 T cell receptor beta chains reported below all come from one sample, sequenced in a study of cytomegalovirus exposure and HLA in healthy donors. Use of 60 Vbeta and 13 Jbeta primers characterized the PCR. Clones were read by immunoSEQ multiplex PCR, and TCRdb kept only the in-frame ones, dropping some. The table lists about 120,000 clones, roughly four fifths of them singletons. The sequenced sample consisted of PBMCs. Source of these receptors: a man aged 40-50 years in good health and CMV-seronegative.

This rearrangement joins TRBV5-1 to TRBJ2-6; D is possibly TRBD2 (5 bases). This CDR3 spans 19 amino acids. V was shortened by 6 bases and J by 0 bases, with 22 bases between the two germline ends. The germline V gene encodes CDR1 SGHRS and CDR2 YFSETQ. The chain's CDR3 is CASTGNLKTFVSGANVLTF. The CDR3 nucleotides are TGCGCCAGCACCGGGAACCTGAAGACTTTCGTCTCTGGGGCCAACGTCCTGACTTTC.

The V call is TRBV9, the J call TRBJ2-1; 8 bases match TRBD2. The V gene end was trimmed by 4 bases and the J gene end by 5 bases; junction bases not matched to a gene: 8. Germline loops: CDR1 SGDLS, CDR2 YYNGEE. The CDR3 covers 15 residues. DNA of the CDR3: TGTGCCAGCAGCACCGGTGCTAGCGGGCACAATGAGCAGTTCTTC. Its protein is CASSTGASGHNEQFF. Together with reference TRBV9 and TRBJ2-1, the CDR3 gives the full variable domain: DSGVTQTPKHLITATGQRVTLRCSPRSGDLSVYWYQQSLDQGLQFLIQYYNGEERAKGNILERFSAQQFPDLHSELNLSSLELGDSALYFCASSTGASGHNEQFFGPGTRLTVL.

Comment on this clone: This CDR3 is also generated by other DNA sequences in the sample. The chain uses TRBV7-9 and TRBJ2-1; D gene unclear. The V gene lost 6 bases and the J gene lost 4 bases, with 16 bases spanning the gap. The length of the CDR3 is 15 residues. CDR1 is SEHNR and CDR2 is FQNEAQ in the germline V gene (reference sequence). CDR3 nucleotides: TGTGCCAGCAGACCGCGGAAAGACTCTTACAATGAGCAGTTCTTC. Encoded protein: CASRPRKDSYNEQFF.

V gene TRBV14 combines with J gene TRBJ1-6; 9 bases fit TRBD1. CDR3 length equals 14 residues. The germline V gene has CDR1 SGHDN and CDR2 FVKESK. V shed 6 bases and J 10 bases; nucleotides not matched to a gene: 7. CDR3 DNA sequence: TGTGCCAGCAGGGGACAGGGTTGGGGATCACCCCTCCACTTT. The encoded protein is CASRGQGWGSPLHF.